These 16 T cell receptor beta chains came from one sample sequenced in a study of response to subunit inactivated influenza vaccine. MiXCR was run by TCRdb on the RT-PCR reads, yielding one entry per CDR3 protein. The sample records about 700,000 distinct CDR3 sequences, about 15% being singletons. This specimen was PBMCs from blood, taken about 11 days after vaccination. The receptors shown here come from a middle-aged man who received an inactivated influenza vaccine.

The gene calls are TRBV12-3 or TRBV12-4 and TRBJ2-3; the match to TRBD2 covers 9 bases. J lost 1 base, V lost 3 bases, and 5 bases had no gene match. The CDR3 covers 16 residues. The DNA for the CDR3 is TGTGCCAGCAGTTTCGGGCGGGGGGGCGGCACAGATACGCAGTATTTT. Amino acid sequence: CASSFGRGGGTDTQYF.

The table lists this clonotype with a few counts. The rearrangement links TRBV11-3 to TRBJ2-2; unclear D gene. In germline, CDR1 is SGHNT, CDR2 YENEEA. The CDR3 sequence is 12 residues long. V was pared by 4 bases and J by 6 bases, with 6 bases between. The DNA for the CDR3 is TGTGCCAGCAGCTCTAGTGCCGGGGAGCTGTTTTTT. Its translation is CASSSSAGELFF.

The chain combines TRBV25-1 with TRBJ2-3; the D is unclear. The V and J ends lost 0 bases and 1 base respectively, with 8 bases between them. This CDR3 has 15 amino acids. Germline assignment: CDR1 MGHDK and CDR2 SYGVNS. For the CDR3, the DNA is TGTGCCAGCAGTGAATACGGCGGAGGCACAGATACGCAGTATTTT. Its protein product is CASSEYGGGTDTQYF.

The chain employs TRBV24-1 and TRBJ2-3; tentative D call: TRBD1 (5 bases). This CDR3 comprises 12 residues. V dropped 7 bases and J dropped 2 bases, with 6 bases sitting between them. Per the germline V gene, CDR1 is KGHDR and CDR2 is SFDVKD. The CDR3 DNA reads TGTGCCACCAGGGACAACACAGATACGCAGTATTTT. Residues: CATRDNTDTQYF.

This clonotype was found a few times. This sequence joins TRBV29-1 and TRBJ1-1; 7 bases match TRBD1. The CDR3 spans 15 residues. Germline V gene lookup returns CDR1 SQVTM and CDR2 ANQGSEA. V shed 4 bases, J shed 0 bases, and the junction held 8 bases outside the gene matches. CDR3 amino acids: CSVGGTGVLNTEAFF. For the CDR3, the DNA is TGCAGCGTTGGGGGTACAGGGGTCCTGAACACTGAAGCTTTCTTT.

V gene TRBV2 combines with J gene TRBJ2-7; 8 nucleotides line up with TRBD2. V trimming: 6 bases; J trimming: 3 bases; junction bases outside the gene matches: 7. The length of the CDR3 is 14 residues. Germline CDR1 and CDR2: SNHLY and FYNNEI. This CDR3 is CASSPRLANYEQYF. The CDR3, as DNA: TGTGCCAGCAGCCCTAGACTAGCGAACTACGAGCAGTACTTC.

This clonotype was detected many times. The chain recombines TRBV29-1 with TRBJ2-7; 8 bases fit TRBD2. J gave up 2 bases and V 6 bases, and 6 bases lay outside the gene matches. This CDR3 is built from 13 residues. CDR1 is SQVTM and CDR2 is ANQGSEA in the germline V gene. The CDR3 nucleotides read TGCAGCGTCGGGAGGGCGGGGACCTACGAGCAGTACTTC. Its translation is CSVGRAGTYEQYF.

This clonotype has more than one count but fewer than ten. This chain links TRBV11-2 with TRBJ2-2; no clear D. CDR1 is SGHAT and CDR2 is FQNNGV in the germline V gene. The CDR3 length is 13 residues. Deletions cut 7 bases from V and 4 bases from J, with 10 bases between. CDR3 sequence (DNA): TGTGCCAGCACCGCAGTTTCCACCGGGGAGCTGTTTTTT. It translates to CASTAVSTGELFF. The entire variable domain, with the rest obtained from reference TRBV11-2 and TRBJ2-2, is as follows: EAGVAQSPRYKIIEKRQSVAFWCNPISGHATLYWYQQILGQGPKLLIQFQNNGVVDDSQLPKDRFSAERLKGVDSTLKIQPAKLEDSAVYLCASTAVSTGELFFGEGSRLTVL.

In its sample, this clonotype was seen a few times. The chain couples TRBV4-1 to TRBJ2-2; tentatively, D is TRBD1 or TRBD2 (5 bases each). The CDR3 sequence is 16 residues long. Trimming shortened V by 2 bases and J by 4 bases, and 14 bases separated the two germline ends. Germline values: CDR1 MGHRA, CDR2 YSYEKL. The CDR3 loop reads CASSQPTRDLTGELFF. CDR3 nucleotide sequence: TGCGCCAGCAGCCAACCCACCCGGGACCTCACCGGGGAGCTGTTTTTT.

The rearrangement uses TRBV29-1 and TRBJ2-1; no clear D. The CDR3 length is 11 residues. V dropped 5 bases and J dropped 10 bases, with 12 bases sitting between them. Per germline, CDR1 SQVTM and CDR2 ANQGSEA. CDR3 in DNA: TGCAGCGTTATTAGGGTAGGCGAGCAGTTCTTC. Its translation is CSVIRVGEQFF.

This chain links TRBV28 with TRBJ2-7; 10 nucleotides line up with TRBD2. CDR3 length: 14 residues. The junction had 4 bases not matched to a gene; V was cut back by 6 bases and J by 2 bases. Per germline, CDR1 MDHEN and CDR2 SYDVKM. The CDR3 region is CASRVAGGTYEQYF. Here the CDR3 DNA reads TGTGCCAGCAGGGTAGCGGGAGGCACCTACGAGCAGTACTTC. The full variable domain, its missing parts supplied by reference TRBV28 and TRBJ2-7, is DVKVTQSSRYLVKRTGEKVFLECVQDMDHENMFWYRQDPGLGLRLIYFSYDVKMKEKGDIPEGYSVSREKKERFSLILESASTNQTSMYLCASRVAGGTYEQYFGPGTRLTVT.

This clonotype was seen only a few times. The chain employs TRBV7-9 and TRBJ2-7; D is perhaps TRBD1 (5 bases). The CDR3 extends over 13 amino acids. Germline CDR1 is SEHNR and CDR2 is FQNEAQ (reference sequence). V lost 5 bases, J lost 0 bases, and 8 bases lay in between. CDR3 sequence reads: CASSDDSSYEQYF. The CDR3 DNA follows: TGTGCCAGCAGCGACGACAGCTCCTACGAGCAGTACTTC.

A remark on this clonotype: This sequence may be a read error, since a much larger clone differs from it by one base. The chain has TRBV20-1 and TRBJ1-1; perhaps TRBD1 as D (6 bases). The V gene lost 3 bases and the J gene lost 3 bases, with 8 bases spanning the gap. The germline V gene has CDR1 DFQATT and CDR2 SNEGSKA (reference sequence). The CDR3 runs to 12 residues. The CDR3 region has the DNA TGCAGTGCTAGCAGGGGAGACACTGAAGCTTTCTTT. Amino acids: CSASRGDTEAFF.

The table lists this clonotype with a few counts. The rearrangement joins TRBV11-1 to TRBJ2-3, with D possibly being TRBD1 (6 bases). CDR1 and CDR2 (germline): SGHAT, FQDESV (reference sequence). Deletions cut 1 base from V and 1 base from J, with 12 bases between. This CDR3 has 16 amino acids. The CDR3 DNA sequence: TGTGCCAGCAGCTTAGAGACAGGCGGACGCACAGATACGCAGTATTTT. Its protein product is CASSLETGGRTDTQYF.

This clonotype showed up just a few times. V is TRBV29-1 and J is TRBJ2-2; D remains unclear. V lost 5 bases and J lost 3, with 10 bases in between. CDR3 length: 13 residues. Germline CDR1 reads SQVTM; CDR2 reads ANQGSEA. CDR3 in DNA: TGCAGCGTTCAAGGGATGTACACCGGGGAGCTGTTTTTT. Its translation: CSVQGMYTGELFF.

There are a few counts of this clonotype. The chain has TRBV20-1 and TRBJ2-7, with D possibly matching TRBD1 (6 bases). The CDR3 is 14 residues long. The V gene lost 6 bases and the J gene lost 1 base, with 16 bases spanning the gap. Germline V lookup: CDR1 DFQATT, CDR2 SNEGSKA (reference sequence). CDR3 nucleotides: TGCAGTGCACTTATCGGCAGGGGATCCTACGAGCAGTACTTC. Its protein product is CSALIGRGSYEQYF.